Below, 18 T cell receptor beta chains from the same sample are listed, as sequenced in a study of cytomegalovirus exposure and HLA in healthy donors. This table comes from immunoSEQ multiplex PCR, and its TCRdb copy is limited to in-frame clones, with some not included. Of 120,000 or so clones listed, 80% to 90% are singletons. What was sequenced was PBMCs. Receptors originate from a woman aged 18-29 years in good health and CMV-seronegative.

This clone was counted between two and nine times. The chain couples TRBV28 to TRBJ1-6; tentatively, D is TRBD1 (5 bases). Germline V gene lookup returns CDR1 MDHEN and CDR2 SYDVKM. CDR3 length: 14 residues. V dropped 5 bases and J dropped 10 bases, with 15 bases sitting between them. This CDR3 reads CASSIIGEGSPLHF. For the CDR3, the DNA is TGTGCCAGCAGTATAATAGGGGAAGGGTCACCCCTCCACTTT.

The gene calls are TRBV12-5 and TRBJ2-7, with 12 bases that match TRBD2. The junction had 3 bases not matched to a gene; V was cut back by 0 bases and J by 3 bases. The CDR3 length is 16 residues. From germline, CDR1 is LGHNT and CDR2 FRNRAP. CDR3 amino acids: CASGLVLGLAGYEQYF. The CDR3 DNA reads TGTGCTAGTGGTTTGGTACTGGGACTAGCGGGCTACGAGCAGTACTTC.

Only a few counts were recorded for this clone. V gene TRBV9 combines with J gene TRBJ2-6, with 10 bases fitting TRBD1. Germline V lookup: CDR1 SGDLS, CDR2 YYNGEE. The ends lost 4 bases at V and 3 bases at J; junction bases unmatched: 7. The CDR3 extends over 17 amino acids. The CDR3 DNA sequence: TGTGCCAGCAGCCTCGGGGACAGGGGTTTTGGGGCCAACGTCCTGACTTTC. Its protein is CASSLGDRGFGANVLTF.

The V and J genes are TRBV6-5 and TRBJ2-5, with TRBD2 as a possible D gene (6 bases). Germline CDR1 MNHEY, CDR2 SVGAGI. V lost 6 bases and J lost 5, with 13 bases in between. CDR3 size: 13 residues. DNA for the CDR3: TGTGCCAGCAGGAACGGGGGTCGGGAGACCCAGTACTTC. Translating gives CASRNGGRETQYF.

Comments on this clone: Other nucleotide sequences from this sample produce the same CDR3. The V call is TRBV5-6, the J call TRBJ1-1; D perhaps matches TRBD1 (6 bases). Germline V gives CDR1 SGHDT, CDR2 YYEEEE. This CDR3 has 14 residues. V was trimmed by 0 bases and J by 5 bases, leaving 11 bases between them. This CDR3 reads CASSLAGRGTEAFF. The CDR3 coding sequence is TGTGCCAGCAGCTTGGCGGGGAGGGGGACTGAAGCTTTCTTT.

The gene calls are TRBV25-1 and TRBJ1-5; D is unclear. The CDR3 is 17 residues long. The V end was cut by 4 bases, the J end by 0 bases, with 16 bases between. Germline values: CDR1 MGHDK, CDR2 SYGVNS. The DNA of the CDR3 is TGTGCCAGCAGTGCCGATTCTAGCTCGGATAGCAATCAGCCCCAGCATTTT. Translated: CASSADSSSDSNQPQHF.

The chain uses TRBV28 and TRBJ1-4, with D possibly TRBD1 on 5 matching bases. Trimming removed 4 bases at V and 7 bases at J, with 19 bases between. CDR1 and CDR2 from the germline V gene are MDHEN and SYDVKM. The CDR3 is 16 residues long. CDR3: CASSYPPRQGGEKLFF. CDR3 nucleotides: TGTGCCAGCAGTTACCCCCCCCGGCAGGGCGGTGAAAAACTGTTTTTT.

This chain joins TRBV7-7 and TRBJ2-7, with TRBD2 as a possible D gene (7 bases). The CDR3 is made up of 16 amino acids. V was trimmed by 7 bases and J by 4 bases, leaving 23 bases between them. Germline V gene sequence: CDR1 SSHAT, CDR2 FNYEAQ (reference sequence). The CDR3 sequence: CASTPLGGRETYEQYF. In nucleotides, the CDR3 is TGTGCCAGCACCCCCTTAGGGGGGCGGGAGACGTACGAGCAGTACTTC.

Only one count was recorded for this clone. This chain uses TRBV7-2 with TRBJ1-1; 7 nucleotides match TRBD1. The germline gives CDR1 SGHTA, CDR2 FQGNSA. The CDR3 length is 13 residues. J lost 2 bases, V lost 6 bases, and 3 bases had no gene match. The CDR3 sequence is CASRRQGNTEAFF. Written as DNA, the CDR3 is TGTGCCAGCAGACGACAGGGAAACACTGAAGCTTTCTTT.

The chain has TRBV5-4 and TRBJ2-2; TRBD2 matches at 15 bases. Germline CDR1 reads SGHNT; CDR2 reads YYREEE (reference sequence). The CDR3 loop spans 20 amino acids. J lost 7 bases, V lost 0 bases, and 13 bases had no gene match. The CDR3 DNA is TGTGCCAGCAGCTTGGAGGGACTAGCGGGGGGTATCGAACACGGCGGGGAGCTGTTTTTT. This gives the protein CASSLEGLAGGIEHGGELFF.

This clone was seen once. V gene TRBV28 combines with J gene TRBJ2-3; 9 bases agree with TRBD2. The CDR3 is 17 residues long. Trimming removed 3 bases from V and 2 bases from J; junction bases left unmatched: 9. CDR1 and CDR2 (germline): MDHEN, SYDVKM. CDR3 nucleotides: TGTGCCAGCAGTTTTCGGGCGGGACTAGCATTCACAGATACGCAGTATTTT. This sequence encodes CASSFRAGLAFTDTQYF.

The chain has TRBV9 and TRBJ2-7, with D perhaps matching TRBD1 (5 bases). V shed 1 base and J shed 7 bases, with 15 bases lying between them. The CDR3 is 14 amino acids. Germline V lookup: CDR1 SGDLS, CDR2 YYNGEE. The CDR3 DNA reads TGTGCCAGCAGCGTATATTCAGGGCGTGGGGAGCAGTACTTC. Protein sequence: CASSVYSGRGEQYF.

CDR3 sequence: CASRLDPEEGNTIYF. The CDR3 nucleotides read TGTGCAAGTCGCTTAGACCCGGAGGAGGGAAACACCATATATTTT. V is TRBV12-2 and J is TRBJ1-3. TRBV12-2 is given as a pseudogene. The CDR3 sequence is 15 residues long.

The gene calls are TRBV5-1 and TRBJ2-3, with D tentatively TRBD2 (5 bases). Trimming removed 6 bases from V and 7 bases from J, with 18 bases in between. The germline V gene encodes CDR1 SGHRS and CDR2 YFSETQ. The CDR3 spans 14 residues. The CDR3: CASTFRDFENTQYF. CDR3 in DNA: TGCGCCAGCACCTTTCGGGATTTTGAAAATACGCAGTATTTT.

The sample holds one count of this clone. CDR3 coding DNA: TGTGCCACCAGCAGAGATCAGACAGTCCAAGAGACCCAGTACTTC. This sequence encodes CATSRDQTVQETQYF. The gene calls are TRBV15 and TRBJ2-5; possible D gene TRBD1, 5 bases. CDR1 and CDR2 from the germline V gene are LNHNV and YYDKDF (reference sequence). The CDR3 totals 15 residues. V was clipped by 0 bases and J by 1 base, with 9 bases between them.

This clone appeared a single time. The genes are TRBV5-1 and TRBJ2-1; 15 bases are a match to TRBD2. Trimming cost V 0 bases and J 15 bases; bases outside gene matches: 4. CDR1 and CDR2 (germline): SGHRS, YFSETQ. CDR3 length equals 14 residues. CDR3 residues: CASSLGTSGRASFF. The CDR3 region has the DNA TGCGCCAGCAGCTTGGGGACTAGCGGGAGGGCCTCGTTCTTC.

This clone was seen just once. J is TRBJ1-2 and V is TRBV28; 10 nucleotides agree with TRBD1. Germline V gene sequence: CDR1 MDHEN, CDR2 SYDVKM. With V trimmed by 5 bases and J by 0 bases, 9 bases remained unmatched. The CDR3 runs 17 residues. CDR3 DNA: TGTGCCAGCAGTACCCGGGACAGGGGTTTTGCTAACTATGGCTACACCTTC. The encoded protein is CASSTRDRGFANYGYTF.

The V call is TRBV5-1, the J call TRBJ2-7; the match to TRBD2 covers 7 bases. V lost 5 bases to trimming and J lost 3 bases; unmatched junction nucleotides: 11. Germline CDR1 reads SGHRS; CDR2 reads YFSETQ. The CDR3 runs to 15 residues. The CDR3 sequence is CASSSGRAPLYEQYF. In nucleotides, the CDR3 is TGCGCCAGCAGTTCGGGGAGGGCCCCACTCTACGAGCAGTACTTC.